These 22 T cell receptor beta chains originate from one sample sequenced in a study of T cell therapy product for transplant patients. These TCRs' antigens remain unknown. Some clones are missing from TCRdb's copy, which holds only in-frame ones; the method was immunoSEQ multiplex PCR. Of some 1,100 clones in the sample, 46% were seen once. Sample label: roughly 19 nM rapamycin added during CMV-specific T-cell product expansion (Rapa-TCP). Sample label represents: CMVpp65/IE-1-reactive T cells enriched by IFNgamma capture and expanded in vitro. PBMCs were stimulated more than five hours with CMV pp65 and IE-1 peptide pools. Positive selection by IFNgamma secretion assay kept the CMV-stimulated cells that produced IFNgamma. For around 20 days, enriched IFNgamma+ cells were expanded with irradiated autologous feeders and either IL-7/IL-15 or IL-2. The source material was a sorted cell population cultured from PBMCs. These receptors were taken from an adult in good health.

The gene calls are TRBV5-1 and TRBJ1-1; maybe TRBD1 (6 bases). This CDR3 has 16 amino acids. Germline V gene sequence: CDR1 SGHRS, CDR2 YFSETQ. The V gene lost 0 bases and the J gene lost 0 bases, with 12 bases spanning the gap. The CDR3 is CASSLGGGGVNTEAFF. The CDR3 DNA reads TGCGCCAGCAGCTTGGGAGGGGGGGGAGTGAACACTGAAGCTTTCTTT.

This CDR3 reads CASSVRSDYGYTF. In DNA, the CDR3 is TGTGCCAGCAGCGTACGATCCGACTATGGCTACACCTTC. The chain is built from TRBV7-8 and TRBJ1-2; D remains ambiguous. From germline, CDR1 is SGHVS and CDR2 FQNEAQ. The CDR3 runs to 13 residues. The V gene lost 5 bases and the J gene lost 3 bases, with 10 bases spanning the gap.

CDR3 coding DNA: TGTGCCTGGAGTCCCCAGGGGCCGGGGCCCCAGCATTTT. Translating gives CAWSPQGPGPQHF. This sequence joins TRBV30 and TRBJ1-5; TRBD1 is a possible D gene (6 bases). Germline-derived CDR1 and CDR2 are GTSNPN and SVGIG (reference sequence). V shed 2 bases and J shed 9 bases, with 14 bases lying between them. The CDR3 sequence is 13 residues long.

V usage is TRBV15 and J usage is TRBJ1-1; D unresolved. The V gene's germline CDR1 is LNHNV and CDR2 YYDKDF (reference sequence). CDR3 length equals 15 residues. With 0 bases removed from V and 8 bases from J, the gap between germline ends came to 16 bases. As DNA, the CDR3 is TGTGCCACCAGCAGAGATCTGAGGCTCGGCAGAGAAGCTTTCTTT. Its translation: CATSRDLRLGREAFF.

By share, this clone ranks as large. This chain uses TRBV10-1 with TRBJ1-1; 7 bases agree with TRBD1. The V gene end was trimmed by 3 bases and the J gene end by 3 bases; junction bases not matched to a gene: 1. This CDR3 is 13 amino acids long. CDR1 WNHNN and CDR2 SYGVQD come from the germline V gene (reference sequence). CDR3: CASSDGQDTEAFF. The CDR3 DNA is TGCGCCAGCAGTGACGGACAGGACACTGAAGCTTTCTTT.

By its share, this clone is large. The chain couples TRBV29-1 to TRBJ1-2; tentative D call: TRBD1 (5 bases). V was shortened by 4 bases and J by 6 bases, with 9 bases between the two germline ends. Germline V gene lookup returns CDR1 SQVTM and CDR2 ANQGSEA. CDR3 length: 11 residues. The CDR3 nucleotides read TGCAGCGTTGTTACAGGAAATGGCTACACCTTC. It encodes CSVVTGNGYTF.

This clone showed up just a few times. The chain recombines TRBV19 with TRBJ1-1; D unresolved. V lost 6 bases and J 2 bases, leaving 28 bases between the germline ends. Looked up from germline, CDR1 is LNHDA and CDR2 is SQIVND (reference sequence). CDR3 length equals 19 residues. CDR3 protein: CASSPALRAASLKNTEAFF. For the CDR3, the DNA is TGTGCCAGTAGCCCCGCCCTTAGGGCGGCTAGTCTAAAAAACACTGAAGCTTTCTTT.

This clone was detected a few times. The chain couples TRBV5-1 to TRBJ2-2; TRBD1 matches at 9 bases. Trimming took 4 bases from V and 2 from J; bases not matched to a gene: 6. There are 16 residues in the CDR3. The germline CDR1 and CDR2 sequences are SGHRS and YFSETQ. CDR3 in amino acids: CASSTGTGINTGELFF. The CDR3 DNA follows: TGCGCCAGCAGCACCGGGACAGGGATAAACACCGGGGAGCTGTTTTTT. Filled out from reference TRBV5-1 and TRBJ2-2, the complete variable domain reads KAGVTQTPRYLIKTRGQQVTLSCSPISGHRSVSWYQQTPGQGLQFLFEYFSETQRNKGNFPGRFSGRQFSNSRSEMNVSTLELGDSALYLCASSTGTGINTGELFFGEGSRLTVL.

DNA for the CDR3: TGTGCCAGCAGCTCCAATCAGCGGGTATTTGGGGATACGCAGTATTTT. It specifies CASSSNQRVFGDTQYF. V and J are TRBV7-2 and TRBJ2-3, with D possibly being TRBD2 (6 bases). The CDR3 is 16 amino acids. Germline V gene lookup returns CDR1 SGHTA and CDR2 FQGNSA. Trimming removed 4 bases from V and 6 bases from J, with 20 bases in between.

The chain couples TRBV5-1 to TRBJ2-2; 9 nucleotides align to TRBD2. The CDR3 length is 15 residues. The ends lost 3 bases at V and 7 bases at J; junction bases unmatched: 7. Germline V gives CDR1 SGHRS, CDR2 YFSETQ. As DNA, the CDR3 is TGCGCCAGCAGCTCACCGGGACTAGCTGGCGGGGAGCTGTTTTTT. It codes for CASSSPGLAGGELFF.

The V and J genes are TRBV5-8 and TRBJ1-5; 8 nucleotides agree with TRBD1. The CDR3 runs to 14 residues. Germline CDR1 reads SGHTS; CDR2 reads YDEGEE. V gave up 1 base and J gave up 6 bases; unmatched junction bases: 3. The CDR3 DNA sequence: TGTGCCAGCAGCTTGCGGACAGGGTCTCAGCCCCAGCATTTT. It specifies CASSLRTGSQPQHF. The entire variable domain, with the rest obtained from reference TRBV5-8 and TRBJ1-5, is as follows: EAGVTQSPTHLIKTRGQQATLRCSPISGHTSVYWYQQALGLGLQFLLWYDEGEERNRGNFPPRFSGRQFPNYSSELNVNALELEDSALYLCASSLRTGSQPQHFGDGTRLSIL.

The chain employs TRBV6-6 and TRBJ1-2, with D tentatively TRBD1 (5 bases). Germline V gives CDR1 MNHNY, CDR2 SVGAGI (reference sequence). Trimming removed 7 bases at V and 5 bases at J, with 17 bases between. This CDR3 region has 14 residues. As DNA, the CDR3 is TGTGCCAGCATGGGGGGAAGGGGAGAATATGGCTACACCTTC. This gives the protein CASMGGRGEYGYTF.

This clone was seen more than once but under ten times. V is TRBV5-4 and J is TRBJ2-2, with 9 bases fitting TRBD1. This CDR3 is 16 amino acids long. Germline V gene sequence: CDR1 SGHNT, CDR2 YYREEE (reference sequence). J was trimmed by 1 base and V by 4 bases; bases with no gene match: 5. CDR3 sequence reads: CASSRQGVENTGELFF. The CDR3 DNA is TGTGCCAGCAGCCGACAGGGGGTCGAGAACACCGGGGAGCTGTTTTTT.

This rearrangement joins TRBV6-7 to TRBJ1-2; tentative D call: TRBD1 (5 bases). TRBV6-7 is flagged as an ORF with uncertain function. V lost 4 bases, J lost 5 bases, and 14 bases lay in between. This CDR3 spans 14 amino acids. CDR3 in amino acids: CASSSGRGEYGYTF. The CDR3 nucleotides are TGTGCCAGCAGTTCGGGCCGAGGGGAGTATGGCTACACCTTC.

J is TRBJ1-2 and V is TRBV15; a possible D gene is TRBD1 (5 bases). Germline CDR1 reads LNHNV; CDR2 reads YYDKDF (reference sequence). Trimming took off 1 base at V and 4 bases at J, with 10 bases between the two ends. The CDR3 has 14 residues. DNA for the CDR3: TGTGCCACCAGCAGAGGGGGCAGGAGCTATGGCTACACCTTC. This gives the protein CATSRGGRSYGYTF.

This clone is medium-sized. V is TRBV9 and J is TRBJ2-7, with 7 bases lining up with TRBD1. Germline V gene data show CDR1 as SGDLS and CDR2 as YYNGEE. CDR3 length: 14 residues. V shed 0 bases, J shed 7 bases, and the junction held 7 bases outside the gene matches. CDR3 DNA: TGTGCCAGCAGCGTAGAGGTAGGGGGCGGAGAGCAGTACTTC. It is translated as CASSVEVGGGEQYF.

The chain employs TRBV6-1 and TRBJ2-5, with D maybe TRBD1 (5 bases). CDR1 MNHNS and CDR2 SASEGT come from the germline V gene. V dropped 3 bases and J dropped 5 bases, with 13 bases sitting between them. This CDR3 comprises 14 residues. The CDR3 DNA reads TGTGCCAGCAGTGAGCCAATGGGGCATGAGACCCAGTACTTC. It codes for CASSEPMGHETQYF.

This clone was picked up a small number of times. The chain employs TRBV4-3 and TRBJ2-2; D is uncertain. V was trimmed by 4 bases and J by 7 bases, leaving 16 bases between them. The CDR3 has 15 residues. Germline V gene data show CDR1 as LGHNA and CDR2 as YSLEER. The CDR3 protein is CASSPTLGWDGELFF. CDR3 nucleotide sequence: TGCGCCAGCAGCCCAACGTTGGGGTGGGACGGGGAGCTGTTTTTT.

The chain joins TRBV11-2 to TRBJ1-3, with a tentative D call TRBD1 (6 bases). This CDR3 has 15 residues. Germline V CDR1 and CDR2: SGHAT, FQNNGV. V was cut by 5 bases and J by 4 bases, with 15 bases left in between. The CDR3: CASSPYGTSGNTIYF. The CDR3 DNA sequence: TGTGCCAGCAGCCCCTATGGGACATCGGGAAACACCATATATTTT. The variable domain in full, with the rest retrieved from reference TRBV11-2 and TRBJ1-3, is EAGVAQSPRYKIIEKRQSVAFWCNPISGHATLYWYQQILGQGPKLLIQFQNNGVVDDSQLPKDRFSAERLKGVDSTLKIQPAKLEDSAVYLCASSPYGTSGNTIYFGEGSWLTVV.

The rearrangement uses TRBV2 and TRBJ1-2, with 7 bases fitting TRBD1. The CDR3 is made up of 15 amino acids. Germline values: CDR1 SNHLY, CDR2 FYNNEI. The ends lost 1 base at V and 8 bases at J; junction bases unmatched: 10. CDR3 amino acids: CASSEVRGDTDGYTF. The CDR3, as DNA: TGTGCCAGCAGTGAAGTCAGGGGGGATACGGACGGCTACACCTTC.

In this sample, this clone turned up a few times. CDR3 in DNA: TGCGCCAGCAGCCCTCAGGGGGCCATTAGCACAGATACGCAGTATTTT. Amino acid sequence: CASSPQGAISTDTQYF. The genes are TRBV5-1 and TRBJ2-3, with 8 bases lining up with TRBD1. CDR1 is SGHRS and CDR2 is YFSETQ in the germline V gene. With 4 bases clipped from V and 0 bases from J, the junction kept 7 bases outside the gene matches. The CDR3 has 16 amino acids. The full variable domain, rest sourced from reference TRBV5-1 and TRBJ2-3, is KAGVTQTPRYLIKTRGQQVTLSCSPISGHRSVSWYQQTPGQGLQFLFEYFSETQRNKGNFPGRFSGRQFSNSRSEMNVSTLELGDSALYLCASSPQGAISTDTQYFGPGTRLTVL.

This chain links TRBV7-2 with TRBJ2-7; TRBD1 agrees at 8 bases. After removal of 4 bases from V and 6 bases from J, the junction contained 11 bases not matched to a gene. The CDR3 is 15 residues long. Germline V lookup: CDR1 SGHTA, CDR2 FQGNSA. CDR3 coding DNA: TGTGCCAGCAGCTCCGGACAGGGAGAAGGGTCCGAGCAGTACTTC. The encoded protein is CASSSGQGEGSEQYF.